This T cell receptor (beta chain) was sequenced during a study of shared clonotypes between healthy human individuals. General study findings and limits: Few donors restricted represented genetic and exposure-history diversity. It was only blood that was sampled, and tissue repertoires likely differ.

As regards this clone: Antigen: not known.

Sequencing was at deep level. The protocol was immunoSEQ multiplex PCR, while the TCRdb copy is restricted to in-frame clones and leaves out a portion. The data show about 1 million clones, about 84% seen once. Germline V lookup: CDR1 MDHEN, CDR2 SYDVKM. With 11 bases clipped from V and 1 base from J, the junction kept 7 bases outside the gene matches. The CDR3 is made up of 14 amino acids. The TCR originated in a man younger than 35 in good health. Some clones in this sample may be carry-over from other donors' samples. V is TRBV28 and J is TRBJ1-1; TRBD1 agrees at 10 bases. The material sequenced was memory CD4+ T cells from PBMCs. Subset described: CD45RA-negative fraction. The CDR3 DNA reads TGTGCCGCCCGGACAGGGGGAGGGAACACTGAAGCTTTCTTT. Residues: CAARTGGGNTEAFF.